Here is one T cell receptor beta chain with its context. As yet, its antigen is unknown. The data originate from a study of PD-L1 blockade in urothelial cancer. The wider study: Males with bladder-origin urothelial cancer constituted about 90% of the 29 patients. In terms of prior chemotherapy, patients had received 0 to 3 regimens. The authors examined blood 3 weeks (second dose) and 6 weeks after treatment start.

Regarding the study as a whole: Below-median pretreatment blood TCR clonality was associated with improved progression-free and overall survival.

Produced via immunoSEQ multiplex PCR; TCRdb's table is partial and in-frame only. Of 45,000 to 60,000 clones listed, under 90% were seen once; the top ten hold 5.8%. The sequenced sample was PBMCs, obtained around atezolizumab (anti-PD-L1) treatment. The source of this sequence is a man aged 40-55 years with urothelial cancer.

The CDR3 sequence is CASSARQGLTGELFF. The CDR3 nucleotides read TGCGCCAGCAGCGCTAGACAGGGTTTGACCGGGGAGCTGTTTTTT. The chain uses TRBV5-1 and TRBJ2-2; TRBD1 agrees at 7 bases. The V gene's germline CDR1 is SGHRS and CDR2 YFSETQ. V trimming: 4 bases; J trimming: 5 bases; junction bases outside the gene matches: 8. The CDR3 is 15 residues long.